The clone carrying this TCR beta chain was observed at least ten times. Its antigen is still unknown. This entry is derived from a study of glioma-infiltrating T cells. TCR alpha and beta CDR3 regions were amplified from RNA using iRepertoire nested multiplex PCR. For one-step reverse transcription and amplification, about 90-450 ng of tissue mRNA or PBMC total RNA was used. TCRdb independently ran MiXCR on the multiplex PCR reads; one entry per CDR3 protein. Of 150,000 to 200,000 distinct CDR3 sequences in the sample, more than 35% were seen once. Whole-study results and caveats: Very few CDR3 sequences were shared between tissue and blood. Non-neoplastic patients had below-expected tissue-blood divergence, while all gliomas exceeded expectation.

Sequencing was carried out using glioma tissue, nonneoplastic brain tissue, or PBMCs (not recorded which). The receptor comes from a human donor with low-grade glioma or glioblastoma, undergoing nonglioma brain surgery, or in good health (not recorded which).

CDR3 in DNA: TGTGCCAGCGCCCTAGCAGCCTACAATGAGCAGTTCTTC. This codes for CASALAAYNEQFF. The V and J genes are TRBV2 and TRBJ2-1; D may be TRBD2 (5 bases). V lost 8 bases and J 2 bases, leaving 10 bases between the germline ends. Germline V gene data show CDR1 as SNHLY and CDR2 as FYNNEI. This CDR3 region has 13 residues.